The TCR beta chain described here comes from a study of OX40 agonist ivuxolimab in advanced cancers. Study summary: Patients were given ivuxolimab, an antibody that agonizes OX40 (CD134).

This clone has just a few counts. Its antigen is currently unknown. From germline, CDR1 is WSHSY and CDR2 SAAADI. V was clipped by 5 bases and J by 6 bases; unmatched bases: 8. This CDR3 spans 14 amino acids. Points from the study as a whole: Dose levels from 0.1 to 3.0 mg/kg saw CD4+ and CD8+ blood T cells expand clonally by week 6. Clonal expansion was among the lowest in partial responders at 0.1-3.0 mg/kg, especially CD8+.

The data were produced by immunoSEQ multiplex PCR, yet TCRdb's version contains in-frame clones alone and is incomplete. The repertoire holds some 69,000 clones, with around 89% as singletons. The sequence derives from an adult with an advanced solid tumor such as melanoma, head and neck, liver or kidney cancer. Sequenced here: CD4+ or CD8+ T cells sorted from blood, sampled in a trial of the OX40 agonist ivuxolimab. The chain couples TRBV10-2 to TRBJ1-1; 8 positions match TRBD1. The CDR3 DNA reads as TGCGCCAGCAGTTCGGTGGGACAGGCGTCTGAAGCTTTCTTT. Amino acids: CASSSVGQASEAFF.